Shown below are 13 T cell receptor beta chains from a single sample sequenced in a study of T cells after yellow fever vaccination. In TCRdb, the 5' RACE reads were re-called with MiXCR into one record per CDR3 protein. The repertoire holds more than 300,000 distinct CDR3 sequences, with around a tenth as singletons. The material sequenced was CD4+ T cells sorted from PBMCs, taken 45 days after the yellow fever booster vaccination. Receptors were obtained from a man aged 18-30 years who received the YFV17D yellow fever vaccine.

The chain carries TRBV12-3 or TRBV12-4 and TRBJ1-4; a weak D match, TRBD1 (5 bases). V lost 3 bases, J lost 7 bases, and 9 bases lay in between. CDR3 size: 13 residues. The DNA for the CDR3 is TGTGCCAGCAGTTTTGTCAGGGCTGAAAAACTGTTTTTT. Translating it yields CASSFVRAEKLFF.

The chain recombines TRBV5-4 with TRBJ2-2; D is perhaps TRBD1 or TRBD2 (6 bases each). CDR1 and CDR2 from the germline V gene are SGHNT and YYREEE (reference sequence). CDR3 length: 15 residues. Trimming pared 5 bases from V and 7 bases from J, leaving 18 bases between. The CDR3 DNA reads as TGTGCCAGCAGTGGGGGGCTAGTCCAAGGCGGGGAGCTGTTTTTT. It specifies CASSGGLVQGGELFF.

This clonotype occurred a few times. The chain has TRBV10-3 and TRBJ2-3; 7 nucleotides match TRBD1. With 10 bases clipped from V and 0 bases from J, the junction kept 4 bases outside the gene matches. From germline, CDR1 is ENHRY and CDR2 SYGVKD. This CDR3 has 13 amino acids. The DNA of the CDR3 is TGTGCCACCAGACAGGGTAGCACAGATACGCAGTATTTT. Protein product: CATRQGSTDTQYF.

The rearrangement uses TRBV4-2 and TRBJ2-5, with D possibly being TRBD2 (5 bases). The CDR3 is 14 residues long. The ends were cut back, 0 bases at V and 5 bases at J, with 10 bases in the middle. Per germline, CDR1 LGHNA and CDR2 YNFKEQ. CDR3 bases: TGTGCCAGCAGCCAAGATGGACTGACCGAGACCCAGTACTTC. It is translated as CASSQDGLTETQYF.

The sample holds a few counts of this clonotype. This sequence joins TRBV10-3 and TRBJ1-2; D might be TRBD1 (5 bases). Germline V gene sequence: CDR1 ENHRY, CDR2 SYGVKD. CDR3 size: 14 residues. V was clipped by 4 bases and J by 11 bases, with 20 bases between them. For the CDR3, the DNA is TGTGCCATCAGTGGCTCAGGGAGCCCAAGGGATTACACCTTC. As protein: CAISGSGSPRDYTF.

This clonotype was counted a few times. The chain links TRBV27 to TRBJ2-4; D unclear. The CDR3 length is 15 residues. Germline CDR1 reads MNHEY; CDR2 reads SMNVEV (reference sequence). V shed 1 base and J shed 0 bases, with 7 bases lying between them. This CDR3 reads CASSLFGIAKNIQYF. Here the CDR3 DNA reads TGTGCCAGCAGTTTATTTGGGATAGCCAAAAACATTCAGTACTTC.

This sequence joins TRBV7-9 and TRBJ2-1, with 11 bases matching TRBD2. Trimming took 5 bases from V and 3 from J; bases not matched to a gene: 3. This CDR3 is 15 amino acids long. Germline loops: CDR1 SEHNR, CDR2 FQNEAQ (reference sequence). The CDR3 DNA is TGTGCCAGCAGCGTGGGACTAGCGGACTACAATGAGCAGTTCTTC. It translates to CASSVGLADYNEQFF.

The V call is TRBV19, the J call TRBJ2-3; 8 bases fit TRBD1. Germline V gene lookup returns CDR1 LNHDA and CDR2 SQIVND (reference sequence). V gave up 8 bases and J gave up 7 bases; unmatched junction bases: 2. The CDR3 totals 11 residues. The CDR3 DNA reads as TGTGCCAGTCGGGACAGGAATACGCAGTATTTT. It codes for CASRDRNTQYF.

This chain uses TRBV19 with TRBJ1-4; no definite D call. V was clipped by 11 bases and J by 0 bases, with 13 bases between them. The germline V gene has CDR1 LNHDA and CDR2 SQIVND (reference sequence). The CDR3 extends over 14 amino acids. The CDR3 DNA reads as TGTGCCGTAAAGCACAGTGCAACTAATGAAAAACTGTTTTTT. This sequence encodes CAVKHSATNEKLFF.

The sample holds many counts of this clonotype. The chain links TRBV10-3 to TRBJ1-5; possibly TRBD1 for D (6 bases). This CDR3 contains 13 residues. Per the germline V gene, CDR1 is ENHRY and CDR2 is SYGVKD. V lost 8 bases and J lost 3, with 11 bases in between. The CDR3 DNA sequence: TGTGCCATCGGACAGCAAGTCAATCAGCCCCAGCATTTT. As protein: CAIGQQVNQPQHF.

In its sample, this clonotype was seen once. The chain is built from TRBV20-1 and TRBJ1-1; D is unresolved. Trimming cost V 6 bases and J 1 base, with 9 bases left between them. CDR1 is DFQATT, CDR2 SNEGSKA, per germline (reference sequence). The CDR3 covers 12 residues. The CDR3 protein is CSALRENTEAFF. For the CDR3, the DNA is TGCAGTGCGCTGAGGGAGAACACTGAAGCTTTCTTT.

In this sample, this clonotype turned up many times. This chain uses TRBV7-3 with TRBJ2-7, with 9 bases identical to TRBD2. CDR3 length: 13 residues. V trimming: 7 bases; J trimming: 3 bases; junction bases outside the gene matches: 4. Germline V lookup: CDR1 SGHTA, CDR2 FQGTGA. The CDR3 DNA is TGTGCCAGCATGTGCGGGGGGGACTACGAGCAGTACGTC. This sequence encodes CASMCGGDYEQYV.

The J gene is TRBJ2-3, the V gene TRBV10-1; maybe TRBD1 (5 bases). Germline lookup yields CDR1 WNHNN and CDR2 SYGVQD (reference sequence). The CDR3 sequence is 12 residues long. Between the trimmed V and J ends, which lost 6 bases and 6 bases, there was a span of 10 bases. The CDR3 loop is CASSYTGDTQYF. The CDR3 DNA follows: TGCGCCAGCAGCTACACAGGCGATACGCAGTATTTT.